This record concerns one T cell receptor (beta chain) sequence. The data originate from a study of shared clonotypes between healthy human individuals. The sorted-subset replicate PCRs were given approximately 190 ng DNA, which is about 30,000 T cell genomes. Using immunoSEQ multiplex PCR, the repertoire was profiled, and TCRdb retains in-frame clones only, with some absent. The data contain 850,000 to 1,100,000 clones, approximately 75% of them singletons. Study donors comprised healthy, HIV-negative adults devoid of recent acute infection or vaccination. CD45RA-negative memory and CD45RA+ naive subsets were split from the CD4+ cells. J gave up 3 bases and V 7 bases, and 8 bases lay outside the gene matches. The CDR3 covers 14 residues. In germline, CDR1 is SQVTM, CDR2 ANQGSEA.

The sample comprised memory CD4+ T cells from PBMCs. The subset was: CD45RA-negative fraction. This rearrangement joins TRBV29-1 to TRBJ1-1, with 10 bases identical to TRBD1. This receptor was identified in a young man in good health. Some clones in this sample may be carry-over from other donors' samples. CDR3 in DNA: TGCAGCGCTAAAAGACAGGGGGCTGACACTGAAGCTTTCTTT. Its translation: CSAKRQGADTEAFF.